This is a list of T cell receptor beta chains from one sample in a study of monozygotic twins with cystic fibrosis. The method was immunoSEQ multiplex PCR; TCRdb's version includes in-frame clones alone and lacks a portion of them. The table has nearly 25,000 clones, 75% to 95% seen once. The material sequenced was blood. These receptors were obtained from a girl aged 2-10 years with cystic fibrosis. Each CDR3 is given with its conserved first and last residue. D genes are given only for firm matches. Only part of the rows carry a size: once, few, many, or a class if the clone is expanded.

J gene | D gene | clone size | V gene | CDR3 protein | CDR3 DNA
TRBJ1-2 | . | . | TRBV6-5 | CASSYWAGGVGYGYTF | TGTGCCAGCAGTTACTGGGCGGGGGGCGTTGGCTATGGCTACACCTTC
TRBJ1-5 | . | . | TRBV10-3 | CAIRQGGQNQPQHF | TGTGCCATCAGGCAGGGAGGGCAAAATCAGCCCCAGCATTTT
TRBJ2-7 | TRBD1 | . | TRBV5-5 | CASTKGQGYEQYF | TGTGCCAGCACCAAGGGACAGGGCTACGAGCAGTACTTC
TRBJ1-2 | . | . | TRBV9 | CASSVGRQVLPNYGYTF | TGTGCCAGCAGCGTAGGTCGTCAGGTCCTACCCAACTATGGCTACACCTTC
TRBJ1-5 | . | . | TRBV19 | CASRSENQPQHF | TGTGCCAGTAGGAGCGAAAATCAGCCCCAGCATTTT
TRBJ1-2 | . | . | TRBV28 | CASSLGRRGGYTF | TGTGCCAGCAGTTTAGGCAGGAGAGGTGGCTACACCTTC
TRBJ1-6 | . | few | TRBV28 | CASSFHEGYSPLHF | TGTGCCAGCAGTTTCCATGAGGGATATTCACCCCTCCACTTT
TRBJ2-5 | . | once | TRBV7-2 | CASSLAQGLTQETQYF | TGTGCCAGCAGCTTAGCTCAGGGACTCACTCAAGAGACCCAGTACTTC
TRBJ1-5 | TRBD1 | . | TRBV25-1 | CASSPSSGGDQPQHF | TGTGCCAGCAGTCCATCCTCAGGGGGAGATCAGCCCCAGCATTTT
TRBJ2-7 | TRBD1 | . | TRBV6-5 | CASSRQGPFSEQYF | TGTGCCAGCAGCCGACAGGGCCCTTTCTCCGAGCAGTACTTC
TRBJ1-1 | TRBD1 | . | TRBV6-1 | CASSEPRDRSPRNTEAFF | TGTGCCAGCAGTGAACCCCGGGACAGAAGTCCCCGGAACACTGAAGCTTTCTTT
TRBJ1-4 | TRBD1 | . | TRBV7-2 | CASSLGALQGATNEKLFF | TGTGCCAGCAGCTTAGGCGCTCTACAGGGGGCCACTAATGAAAAACTGTTTTTT
TRBJ1-1 | . | . | TRBV21-1 | CASSNWGQANTEAFF | TGTGCCAGCAGCAATTGGGGACAGGCAAACACTGAAGCTTTCTTT
TRBJ1-3 | . | . | TRBV29-1 | CSVVTLGSGNTIYF | TGCAGCGTTGTTACACTCGGCTCTGGAAACACCATATATTTT
TRBJ2-5 | . | . | TRBV2 | CARRPAAGETQYF | TGTGCCAGGAGGCCAGCGGCAGGAGAGACCCAGTACTTC
TRBJ2-7 | TRBD2 | once | TRBV19 | CASSKGLRLATYEQYF | TGTGCCAGTAGTAAGGGACTCCGACTAGCGACCTACGAGCAGTACTTC
TRBJ2-7 | TRBD1 | few | TRBV19 | CASTPGTGGFEQYF | TGTGCCAGTACCCCCGGGACAGGGGGCTTCGAGCAGTACTTC
TRBJ2-4 | . | . | TRBV6-6 | CASSYGLATAKNIQYF | TGTGCCAGCAGTTACGGATTGGCGACGGCCAAAAACATTCAGTACTTC
TRBJ1-1 | . | . | TRBV6-6 | CASSWAETVNTEAFF | TGTGCCAGCAGTTGGGCCGAAACAGTGAACACTGAAGCTTTCTTT
TRBJ2-3 | . | . | TRBV9 | CASNQGLTHTDTQYF | TGTGCCAGCAACCAAGGACTAACTCACACAGATACGCAGTATTTT
TRBJ1-1 | . | once | TRBV5-1 | CASSRLVGKDTEAFF | TGCGCCAGCAGCCGTTTGGTGGGGAAGGACACTGAAGCTTTCTTT
TRBJ1-5 | TRBD1 | . | TRBV30 | CAWSGGGQVVSNQPQHF | TGTGCCTGGAGTGGAGGGGGACAGGTTGTTAGCAATCAGCCCCAGCATTTT
TRBJ1-6 | TRBD1 | . | TRBV5-6 | CASSSSGTGYNSPLHF | TGTGCCAGCAGCTCGTCCGGGACAGGGTATAATTCACCCCTCCACTTT
TRBJ1-2 | . | . | TRBV7-2 | CASSLAPQDNDGYTF | TGTGCCAGCAGCTTAGCGCCCCAGGACAACGATGGCTACACCTTC
TRBJ1-5 | . | once | TRBV7-2 | CASSLAQGSPQHF | TGTGCCAGCAGCTTGGCCCAGGGTTCCCCCCAGCATTTT
TRBJ2-7 | . | . | TRBV2 | CASRRVYEQYF | TGTGCCAGCAGAAGGGTCTACGAGCAGTACTTC
TRBJ1-6 | . | . | TRBV5-4 | CASSLDSNSPLHF | TGTGCCAGCAGCTTGGACAGTAATTCACCCCTCCACTTT